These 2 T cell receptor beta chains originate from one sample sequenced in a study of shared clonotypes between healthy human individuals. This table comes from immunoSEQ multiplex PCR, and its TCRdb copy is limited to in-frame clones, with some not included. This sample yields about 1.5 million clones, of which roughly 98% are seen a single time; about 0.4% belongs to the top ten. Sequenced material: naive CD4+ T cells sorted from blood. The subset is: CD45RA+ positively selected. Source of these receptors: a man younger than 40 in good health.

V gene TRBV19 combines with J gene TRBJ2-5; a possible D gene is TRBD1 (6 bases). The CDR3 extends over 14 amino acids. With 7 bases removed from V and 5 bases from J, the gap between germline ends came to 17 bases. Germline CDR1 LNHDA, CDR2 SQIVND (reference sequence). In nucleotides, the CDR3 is TGTGCCAGTAATTCCGGACAGTTTATTGAGACCCAGTACTTC. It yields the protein CASNSGQFIETQYF.

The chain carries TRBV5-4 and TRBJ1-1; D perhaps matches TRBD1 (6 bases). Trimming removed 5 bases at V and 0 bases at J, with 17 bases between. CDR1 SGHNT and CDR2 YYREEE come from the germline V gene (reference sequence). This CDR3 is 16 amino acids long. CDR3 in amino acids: CASSWGRGHMNTEAFF. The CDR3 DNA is TGTGCCAGCAGTTGGGGCCGGGGGCACATGAACACTGAAGCTTTCTTT.